Listed below are T cell receptor beta chains from one sample, sequenced in a study of control samples from healthy donors and cancer patients. The assay was immunoSEQ multiplex PCR, and TCRdb's table has in-frame clones only and misses some. The data show 97,000 or so clones, with under 95% seen just once and over 2% held by the top ten. Sequencing used blood. The receptors come from a young woman in good health. The CDR3 runs from the conserved cysteine through the conserved F or W. D genes are given only for firm matches. Expanded clones get a size class; other rows say once, few or many, or leave the size out.

TRBJ2-1 TRBD2 . TRBV6-5 TGTGCCAGCAGTTACGATTCCAGCGGGGCTGGTGAGCAGTTCTTC CASSYDSSGAGEQFF
TRBJ2-7 TRBD1 . TRBV7-2 TGTGCCAGCAGCCTTGACAGGGCCGGAACCTACGAGCAGTACTTC CASSLDRAGTYEQYF
TRBJ1-1 . . TRBV5-6 TGTGCCAGCAGCTCGGCCCCCTTGAGGGGGGCTGAAGCTTTCTTT CASSSAPLRGAEAFF
TRBJ1-2 . . TRBV6-2/TRBV6-3 TGTGCCAGCAGTTACTTGGAGGAAAGCTATGGCTACACCTTC CASSYLEESYGYTF
TRBJ1-6 . . TRBV27 TGTGCCAGCAGTTTATCGCCGGGGGAAAGGTCACCCCTCCACTTT CASSLSPGERSPLHF
TRBJ1-6 . . TRBV11-2 TGTGCCAGCAGCTTAAAAAGGGAGTACTCACCCCTCCACTTT CASSLKREYSPLHF
TRBJ1-5 . . TRBV3-1/TRBV3-2 TGTGCCAGCAGCCAGGGGCTTGATCAGCCCCAGCATTTT CASSQGLDQPQHF
TRBJ2-7 . . TRBV9 TGTGCCAGCAGCGTGAGTGCGATCGGGACGGTCTACGAGCAGTACTTC CASSVSAIGTVYEQYF
TRBJ1-2 . once TRBV30 TGTGCCTGGAGTTTCGGGGTTTGGGTCGGCTACACCTTC CAWSFGVWVGYTF
TRBJ1-3 . . TRBV28 TGTGCCAGCAGATCGCAGGGTATGACTGGAAACACCATATATTTT CASRSQGMTGNTIYF
TRBJ2-7 . . TRBV6-1 TGTGCCAGCAGTGAACCCGGGGGCCTCTACGAGCAGTACTTC CASSEPGGLYEQYF
TRBJ1-2 TRBD1 once TRBV5-6 TGTGCCAGCAGTCCGGAGCCGGGACAGGGATACTATGGCTACACCTTC CASSPEPGQGYYGYTF
TRBJ1-2 TRBD1 . TRBV29-1 TGCAGCGCCCAGGGGGGGCCTTATGGCTACACCTTC CSAQGGPYGYTF
TRBJ1-5 . . TRBV28 TGTGCCAGCAGTTTGGTGGGCAGTCCACAGCATTTT CASSLVGSPQHF
TRBJ2-7 . . TRBV29-1 TGCAGCGTTGAGCCCGGCCAGGGCGCCTACGAGCAGTACTTC CSVEPGQGAYEQYF
TRBJ2-7 TRBD2 . TRBV24-1 TGTGCCACCAGTGACCCCGGGAGGGGATTCTACGAGCAGTACTTC CATSDPGRGFYEQYF
TRBJ2-5 TRBD1 . TRBV3-1/TRBV3-2 TGTGCCAGCAGCCCCTACCCGGGACAGACAGAGACCCAGTACTTC CASSPYPGQTETQYF
TRBJ2-2 . . TRBV24-1 TGTGCCACCAGTAAACGGGGGCCCACCGGGGAGCTGTTTTTT CATSKRGPTGELFF
TRBJ2-4 . . TRBV5-4 TGTGCCAGCAGCCTAAACCCTGGTGTGGGCAGAAACATTCAGTACTTC CASSLNPGVGRNIQYF
TRBJ2-1 TRBD2 . TRBV10-1 TGCGCCACAAGGAGTAGCGGGGCCAGCAATGAGCAGTTCTTC CATRSSGASNEQFF
TRBJ2-5 TRBD2 . TRBV11-2 TGTGCCAGCAGCTTAGTTGGTAGCGGGGGCTCCCCGGAGGACTTC CASSLVGSGGSPEDF
TRBJ2-1 TRBD2 . TRBV2 TGTGCCAGCAGATGGCGGGGGGTCTCCTACAATGAGCAGTTCTTC CASRWRGVSYNEQFF
TRBJ1-4 . . TRBV11-3 TGTGCCAGCAGCTTAGGGGGTGAGACGGGGGAAAAACTGTTTTTT CASSLGGETGEKLFF
TRBJ2-1 . . TRBV7-2 TGTGCCAGCAGCTTTCTAGATGAGCAGTTCTTC CASSFLDEQFF
TRBJ2-2 . few TRBV10-1 TGCGCCAGCAGTGAGTCGATAAGGGGCCGGGATACCGGGGAGCTGTTTTTT CASSESIRGRDTGELFF
TRBJ2-1 TRBD2 . TRBV6-5 TGTGCCAGCAGTTACAGGGCGGGAGACTACAATGAGCAGTTCTTC CASSYRAGDYNEQFF
TRBJ2-1 . once TRBV10-3 TGTGCCATAGGAGCTGGCTCCTACAATGAGCAGTTCTTC CAIGAGSYNEQFF
TRBJ2-7 . . TRBV2 TGTGCCAGCAGTGAAGCCGCCCGGGGCGAGCAGTACTTC CASSEAARGEQYF
TRBJ1-5 . . TRBV7-8 TGTGCCAGCAGCTTAGATCTCTCCGGTAATCAGCCCCAGCATTTT CASSLDLSGNQPQHF
TRBJ1-4 . . TRBV29-1 TGCAGCGCCCGGGACTCCGGAGGTGAAAAACTGTTTTTT CSARDSGGEKLFF
TRBJ2-1 TRBD2 . TRBV28 TGTGCCAGCAGTTTAATGCGGGGGAATGAGCAGTTCTTC CASSLMRGNEQFF
TRBJ2-1 TRBD1 . TRBV10-3 TGTGCCATCAGCGTAAAGGACAGGGAGGCTGAGCAGTTCTTC CAISVKDREAEQFF
TRBJ1-5 . . TRBV7-2 TGTGCCAGCAGCTTACGGGGAAATAGCAATCAGCCCCAGCATTTT CASSLRGNSNQPQHF
TRBJ2-1 . . TRBV6-2/TRBV6-3 TGTGCCAGCAGCCCTCGGTGGCCACCGGGACGACGGTCCAATGAGCAGTTCTTC CASSPRWPPGRRSNEQFF
TRBJ1-1 TRBD1 . TRBV6-5 TGTGCCAGCAGTCTGACAGGGACTGAAGCTTTCTTT CASSLTGTEAFF
TRBJ2-7 . . TRBV27 TGTGCCAGCAGTCAACGGGCCCAGGGGCCTAGGTACGAGCAGTACTTC CASSQRAQGPRYEQYF
TRBJ2-7 TRBD2 . TRBV5-1 TGCGCCAGCAGCCCGGGACTAGCGGGAGAGTCCGAGCAGTACTTC CASSPGLAGESEQYF
TRBJ1-5 . . TRBV7-9 TGTGCCAGCAGCTCTGAGGGGAATCAGCCCCAGCATTTT CASSSEGNQPQHF
TRBJ1-5 . . TRBV27 TGTGCCAGCACTCGACCAGGGGAGGCCCAGCATTTT CASTRPGEAQHF
TRBJ2-3 . . TRBV6-5 TGTGCCAGCAGTTACTTTGGGGAGGGCACAGATACGCAGTATTTT CASSYFGEGTDTQYF
TRBJ2-1 . . TRBV19 TGTGCCACCTTAAACGGGGCCTACAATGAGCAGTTCTTC CATLNGAYNEQFF
TRBJ1-1 . . TRBV19 TGTGCCAGTAGTTTCTCGGAGACGGGTAGGACTGAAGCTTTCTTT CASSFSETGRTEAFF
TRBJ2-7 TRBD1 . TRBV4-2 TGTGCCAGCAGCCAAGAAGACAGGGGTCCCTACGAGCAGTACTTC CASSQEDRGPYEQYF
TRBJ2-1 . . TRBV3-1/TRBV3-2 TGTGCCAGCAGCCAAGATGGGGACCCTTACAATGAGCAGTTCTTC CASSQDGDPYNEQFF
TRBJ2-3 TRBD2 . TRBV15 TGTGCCACCAGCGGCGGGGGGGCCACAGATACGCAGTATTTT CATSGGGATDTQYF
TRBJ2-3 TRBD2 . TRBV5-5 TGTGCCAGCAGCTTGGGAATAGCGGGGAATACAGATACGCAGTATTTT CASSLGIAGNTDTQYF
TRBJ1-2 . once TRBV29-1 TGCAGCGTTGATAACTATGGCTACACCTTC CSVDNYGYTF
TRBJ1-4 TRBD1 . TRBV5-5 TGTGCCAGCACTCTGGACAGGGGACGTGAAAAACTGTTTTTT CASTLDRGREKLFF
TRBJ1-2 TRBD1 . TRBV4-3 TGCGCCAGCAGCCAAACAGGGGGCGCGAGGGGCTACACCTTC CASSQTGGARGYTF
TRBJ2-3 TRBD2 . TRBV7-9 TGTGCCAGCAGCCCCGGGACTAGCGGAGGGTACACAGATACGCAGTATTTT CASSPGTSGGYTDTQYF
TRBJ2-3 TRBD2 . TRBV6-1 TGTGCCAGCAGTGAGGGACTAGCCGGAGGGGTGGATACGCAGTATTTT CASSEGLAGGVDTQYF
TRBJ1-1 . . TRBV2 TGTGCCAGCAGTGAAACGGCGGCTGAAGCTTTCTTT CASSETAAEAFF
TRBJ1-1 TRBD1 once TRBV9 TGTGCCAGCAGCATCCCCGAGGGAATACAGGGGAAGAACACTGAAGCTTTCTTT CASSIPEGIQGKNTEAFF
TRBJ2-7 . . TRBV19 TGTGCCAGTAGTATTGTTGCAGGGGTCCACTACGAGCAGTACTTC CASSIVAGVHYEQYF
TRBJ2-7 TRBD2 . TRBV6-2/TRBV6-3 TGTGCCAGCAGCGGATGGGGGACTAGCCGTTCCTACGAGCAGTACTTC CASSGWGTSRSYEQYF
TRBJ1-5 . . TRBV28 TGTGCCAGCAGTCCCATTCTTGGGTCAAGCAATCAGCCCCAGCATTTT CASSPILGSSNQPQHF
TRBJ1-1 TRBD1 . TRBV5-4 TGTGCCAGCAGCATCCCGGGACAGGGGAACACTGAAGCTTTCTTT CASSIPGQGNTEAFF
TRBJ1-4 . few TRBV7-8 TGTGCCAGCAGCTTAGCCGGGACCCCTGAAAAACTGTTTTTT CASSLAGTPEKLFF
TRBJ1-4 TRBD1 . TRBV7-8 TGTGCCAGCAGCACTGGGGACAGGCTTGTTACTAATGAAAAACTGTTTTTT CASSTGDRLVTNEKLFF